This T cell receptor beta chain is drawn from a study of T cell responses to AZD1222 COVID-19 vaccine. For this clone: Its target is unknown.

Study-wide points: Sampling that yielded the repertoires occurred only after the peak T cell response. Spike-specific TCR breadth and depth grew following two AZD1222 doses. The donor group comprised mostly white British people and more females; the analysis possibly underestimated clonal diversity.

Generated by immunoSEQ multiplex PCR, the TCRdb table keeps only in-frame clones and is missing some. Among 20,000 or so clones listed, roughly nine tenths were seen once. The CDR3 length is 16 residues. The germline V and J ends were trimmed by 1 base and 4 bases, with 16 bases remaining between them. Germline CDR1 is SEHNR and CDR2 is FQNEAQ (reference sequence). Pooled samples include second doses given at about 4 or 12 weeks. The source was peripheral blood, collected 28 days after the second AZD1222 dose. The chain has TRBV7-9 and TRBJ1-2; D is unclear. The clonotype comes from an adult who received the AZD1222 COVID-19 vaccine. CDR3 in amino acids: CASSLEWSGPFYGYTF. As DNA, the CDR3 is TGTGCCAGCAGCTTAGAGTGGTCCGGCCCCTTCTATGGCTACACCTTC.